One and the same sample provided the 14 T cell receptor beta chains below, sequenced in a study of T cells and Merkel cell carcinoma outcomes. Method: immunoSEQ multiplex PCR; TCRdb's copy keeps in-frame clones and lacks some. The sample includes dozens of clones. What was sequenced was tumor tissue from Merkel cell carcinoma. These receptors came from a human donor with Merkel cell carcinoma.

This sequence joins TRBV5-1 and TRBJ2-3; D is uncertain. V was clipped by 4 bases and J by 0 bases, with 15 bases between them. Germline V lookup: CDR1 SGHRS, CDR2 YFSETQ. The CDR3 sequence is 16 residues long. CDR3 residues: CASSPTGTGSTDTQYF. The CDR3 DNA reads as TGCGCCAGCAGCCCGACTGGAACCGGGAGCACAGATACGCAGTATTTT.

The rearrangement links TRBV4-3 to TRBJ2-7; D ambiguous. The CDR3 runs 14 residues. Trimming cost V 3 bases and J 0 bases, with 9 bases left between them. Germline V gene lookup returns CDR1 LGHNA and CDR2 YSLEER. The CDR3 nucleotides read TGCGCCAGCAGCCAGAGCCACCTCTCCTACGAGCAGTACTTC. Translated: CASSQSHLSYEQYF.

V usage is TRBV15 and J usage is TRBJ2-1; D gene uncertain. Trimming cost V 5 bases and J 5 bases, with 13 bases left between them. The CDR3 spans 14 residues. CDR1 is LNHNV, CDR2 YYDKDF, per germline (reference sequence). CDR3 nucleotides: TGTGCCACCAGCGGTCAGCACGCTAACAATGAGCAGTTCTTC. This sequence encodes CATSGQHANNEQFF.

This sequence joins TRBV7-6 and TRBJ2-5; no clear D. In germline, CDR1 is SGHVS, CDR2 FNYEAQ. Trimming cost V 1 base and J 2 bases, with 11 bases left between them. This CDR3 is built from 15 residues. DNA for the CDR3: TGTGCCAGCAGCTTAGGGGCAGTAGATCAAGAGACCCAGTACTTC. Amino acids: CASSLGAVDQETQYF. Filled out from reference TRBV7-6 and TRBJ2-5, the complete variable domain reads GAGVSQSPRYKVTKRGQDVALRCDPISGHVSLYWYRQALGQGPEFLTYFNYEAQQDKSGLPNDRFSAERPEGSISTLTIQRTEQRDSAMYRCASSLGAVDQETQYFGPGTRLLVL.

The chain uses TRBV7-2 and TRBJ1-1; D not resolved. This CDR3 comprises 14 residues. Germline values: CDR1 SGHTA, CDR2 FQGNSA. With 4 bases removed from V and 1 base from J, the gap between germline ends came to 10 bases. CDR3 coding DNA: TGTGCCAGCAGCTCTATGGCGCAGAACACTGAAGCTTTCTTT. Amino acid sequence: CASSSMAQNTEAFF.

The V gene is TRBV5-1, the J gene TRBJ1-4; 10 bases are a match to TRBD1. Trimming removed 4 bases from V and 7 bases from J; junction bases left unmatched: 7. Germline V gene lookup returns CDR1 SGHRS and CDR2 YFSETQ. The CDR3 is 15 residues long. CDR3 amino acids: CASSPGTGVGEKLFF. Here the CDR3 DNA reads TGCGCCAGCAGCCCCGGGACAGGGGTGGGTGAAAAACTGTTTTTT. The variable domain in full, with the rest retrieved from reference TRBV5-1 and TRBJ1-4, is KAGVTQTPRYLIKTRGQQVTLSCSPISGHRSVSWYQQTPGQGLQFLFEYFSETQRNKGNFPGRFSGRQFSNSRSEMNVSTLELGDSALYLCASSPGTGVGEKLFFGSGTQLSVL.

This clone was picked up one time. The CDR3 DNA sequence: TGTGCCAGCAGCAAAGCCCTGAGGACAGGGAAAGAAGAGGACATTCAGTACTTC. Translation: CASSKALRTGKEEDIQYF. V and J are TRBV21-1 and TRBJ2-4; the table's D gene call, TRBD1, was not cross checked with the DNA. TRBV21-1 is termed a pseudogene. The CDR3 contains 18 residues.

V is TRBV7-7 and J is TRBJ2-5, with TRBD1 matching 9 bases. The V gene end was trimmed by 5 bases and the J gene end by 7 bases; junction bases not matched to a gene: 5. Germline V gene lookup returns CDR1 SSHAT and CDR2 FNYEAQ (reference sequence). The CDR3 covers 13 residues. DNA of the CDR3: TGTGCCAGCAGCAAACAGGGGGCGGGGACCCAGTACTTC. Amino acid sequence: CASSKQGAGTQYF.

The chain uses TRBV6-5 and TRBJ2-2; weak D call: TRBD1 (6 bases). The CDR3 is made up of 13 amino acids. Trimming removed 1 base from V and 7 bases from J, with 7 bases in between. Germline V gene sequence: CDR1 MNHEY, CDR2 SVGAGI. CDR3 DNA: TGTGCCAGCAGTTACTTAGGGGGCGGGGAGCTGTTTTTT. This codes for CASSYLGGGELFF.

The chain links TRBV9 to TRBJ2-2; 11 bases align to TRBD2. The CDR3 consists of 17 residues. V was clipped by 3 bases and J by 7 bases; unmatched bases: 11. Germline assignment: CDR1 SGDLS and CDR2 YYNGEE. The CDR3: CASSETSGGWSGGELFF. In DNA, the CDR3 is TGTGCCAGCAGCGAAACTAGCGGGGGCTGGTCCGGCGGGGAGCTGTTTTTT.

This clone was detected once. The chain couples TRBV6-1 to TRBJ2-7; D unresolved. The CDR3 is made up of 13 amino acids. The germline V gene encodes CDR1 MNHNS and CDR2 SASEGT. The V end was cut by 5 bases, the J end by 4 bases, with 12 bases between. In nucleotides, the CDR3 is TGTGCCAGCAGTTTCCAAGTTTTGTACGAGCAGTACTTC. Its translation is CASSFQVLYEQYF.

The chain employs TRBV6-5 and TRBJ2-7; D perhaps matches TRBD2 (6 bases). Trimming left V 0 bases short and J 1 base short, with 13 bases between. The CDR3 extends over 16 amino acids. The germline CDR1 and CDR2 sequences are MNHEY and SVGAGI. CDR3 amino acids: CASSYSIGGLSYEQYF. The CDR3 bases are TGTGCCAGCAGTTACTCAATCGGGGGTTTATCCTACGAGCAGTACTTC.

The CDR3 loop is CATSREGQPNSPLHF. The DNA for the CDR3 is TGTGCCACCAGCAGAGAAGGACAGCCTAATTCACCCCTCCACTTT. V gene TRBV15 combines with J gene TRBJ1-6; D is perhaps TRBD1 (6 bases). This CDR3 has 15 amino acids. Per germline, CDR1 LNHNV and CDR2 YYDKDF (reference sequence). Trimming took 0 bases from V and 6 from J, leaving 9 bases between them.

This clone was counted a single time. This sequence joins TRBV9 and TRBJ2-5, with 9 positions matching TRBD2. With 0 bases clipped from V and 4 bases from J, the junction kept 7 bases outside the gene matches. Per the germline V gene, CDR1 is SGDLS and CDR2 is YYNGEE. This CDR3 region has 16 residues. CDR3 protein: CASSVGLAGPPETQYF. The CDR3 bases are TGTGCCAGCAGCGTAGGTCTAGCGGGGCCTCCAGAGACCCAGTACTTC.